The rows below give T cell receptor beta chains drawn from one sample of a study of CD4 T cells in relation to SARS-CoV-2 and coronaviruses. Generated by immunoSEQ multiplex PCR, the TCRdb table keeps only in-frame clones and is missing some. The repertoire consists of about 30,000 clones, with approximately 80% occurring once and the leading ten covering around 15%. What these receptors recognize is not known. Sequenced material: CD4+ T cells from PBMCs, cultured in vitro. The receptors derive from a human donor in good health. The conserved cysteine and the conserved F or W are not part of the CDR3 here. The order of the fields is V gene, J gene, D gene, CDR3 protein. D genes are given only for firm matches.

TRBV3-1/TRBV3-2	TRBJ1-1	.	ASSRGNFFGGTDTEAF
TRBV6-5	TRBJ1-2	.	ASSTGFNYGYT
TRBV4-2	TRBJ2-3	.	ASSQEAPGGSDTQY
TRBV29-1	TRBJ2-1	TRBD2	SVVAGGHINEQF
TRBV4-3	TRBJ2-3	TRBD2	ASSQAGGPSDTQY
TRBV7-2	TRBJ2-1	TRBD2	ASSWTSGGGNEQF
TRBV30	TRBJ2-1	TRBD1	AWSLGQYNEQF
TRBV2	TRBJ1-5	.	ASRNDRFNQPQH
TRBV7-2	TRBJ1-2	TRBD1	ASSSGQGALGYGYT
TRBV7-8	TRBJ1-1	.	ASRPSGGGTEAF
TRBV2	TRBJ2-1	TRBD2	ASSFSGRVNGQF
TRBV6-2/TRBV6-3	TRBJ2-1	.	ASSSGPSSGNEQF
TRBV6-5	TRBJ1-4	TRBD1	ASSPGTGQNEKLF
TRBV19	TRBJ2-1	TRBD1	ASSRTGGRYNEQF
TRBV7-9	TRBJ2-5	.	ASSPRNGNQETQY
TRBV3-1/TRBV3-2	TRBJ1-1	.	ASSLTDRNTEAF
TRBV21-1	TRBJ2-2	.	ASSDSGAIRELF
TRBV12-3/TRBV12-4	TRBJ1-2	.	ASSRTADGYT
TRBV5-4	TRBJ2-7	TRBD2	ASRLAGGSYEQY
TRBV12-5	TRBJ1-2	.	ASVLDAEGYGYT
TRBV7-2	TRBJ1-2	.	ASSPGPTGTYGYT
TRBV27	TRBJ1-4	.	ASSLSGGVNEKLF
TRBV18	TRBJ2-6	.	ASSQSSGANVLT
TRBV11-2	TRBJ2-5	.	ASSLAAGGIETQY
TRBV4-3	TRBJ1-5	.	ASSQGWNSNQPQH
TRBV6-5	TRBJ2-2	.	ASRSDRTGELF